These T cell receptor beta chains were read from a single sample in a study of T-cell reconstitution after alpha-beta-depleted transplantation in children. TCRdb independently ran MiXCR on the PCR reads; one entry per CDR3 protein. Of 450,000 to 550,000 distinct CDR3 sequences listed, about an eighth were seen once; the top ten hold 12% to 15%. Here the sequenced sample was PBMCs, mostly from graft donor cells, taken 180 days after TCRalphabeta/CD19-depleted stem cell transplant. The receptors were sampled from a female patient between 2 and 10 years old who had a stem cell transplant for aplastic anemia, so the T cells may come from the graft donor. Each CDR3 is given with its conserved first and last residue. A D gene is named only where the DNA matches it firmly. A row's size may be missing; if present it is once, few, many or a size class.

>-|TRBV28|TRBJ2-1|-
TGTGCCAGCAGCCTGAGGCAGGGCAACTACAATGAGCAGTTCTTC
CASSLRQGNYNEQFF
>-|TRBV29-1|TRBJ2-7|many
TGCAGCGTTTCTATAGCGACCGCGGGGGAGCAGTACTTC
CSVSIATAGEQYF
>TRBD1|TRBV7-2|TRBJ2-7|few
TGTGCCAGCAGCTTAGGCTCGACAGGGTCACCCTACGAGCAGTACTTC
CASSLGSTGSPYEQYF
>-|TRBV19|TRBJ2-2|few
TGTGCCAGTAGTCCCCGGGTTGGGCCCACCGGGGAGCTGTTTTTT
CASSPRVGPTGELFF
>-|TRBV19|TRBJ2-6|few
TGTGCCACCCACTCTGGGGCCAACGTCCTGACTTTC
CATHSGANVLTF
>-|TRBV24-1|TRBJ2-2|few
TGTGCCACCAGTGACTCGGGCTACAACACCGGGGAGCTGTTTTTT
CATSDSGYNTGELFF
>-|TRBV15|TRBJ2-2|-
TGTGCCACCAGCAGAGAATACGGCGGGAAGCGAACCGGGGAGCTGTTTTTT
CATSREYGGKRTGELFF
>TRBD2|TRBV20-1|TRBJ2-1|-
TGCAGTGCTAGAGGAGGGCGGGAGGGGCACAATGAGCAGTTCTTC
CSARGGREGHNEQFF
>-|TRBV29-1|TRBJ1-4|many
TGCAGCGTTGTAGGGATCAGGGGTTATAATGAAAAACTGTTTTTT
CSVVGIRGYNEKLFF
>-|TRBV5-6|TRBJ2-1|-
TGTGCCAGCAGCTTCGAGGGCTACAATGAGCAGTTCTTC
CASSFEGYNEQFF
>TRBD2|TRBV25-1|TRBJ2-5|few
TGTGCCAGCAGTGAAGTGCGGGGGGCAGCCGGGGGCGAAGAGACCCAGTACTTC
CASSEVRGAAGGEETQYF
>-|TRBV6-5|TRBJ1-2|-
TGTGCCAGCAGTTATAGGCAGGGTAGCTACACCTTC
CASSYRQGSYTF
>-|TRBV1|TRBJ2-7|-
TGCACCAGCAGCCAAGTGAGCTCTGTCCGAAGGCCCTACGAGCAGTACTTC
CTSSQVSSVRRPYEQYF
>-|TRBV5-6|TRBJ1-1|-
TGTGCCAGCAGCTTGGGTGGAGGGACCATCAACACTGAAGCTTTCTTT
CASSLGGGTINTEAFF
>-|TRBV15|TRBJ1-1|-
TGTGCCACCAGCAGGGCAGCGGCAAGGAGGACTGAAGCTTTCTTT
CATSRAAARRTEAFF
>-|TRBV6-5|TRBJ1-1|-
TGTGCCAGCAGTTACACCGTTGATTGGGGCACTGAAGCTTTCTTT
CASSYTVDWGTEAFF
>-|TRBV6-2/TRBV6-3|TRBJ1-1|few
TGTGCCAGCAGTTACTCAAGGGGATTAGGAGCTTTCTTT
CASSYSRGLGAFF
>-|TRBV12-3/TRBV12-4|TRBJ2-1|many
TGTGCCAGCAGTTTATCCTCTAGGTGGTCCCTCAATGAGCAGTTCTTC
CASSLSSRWSLNEQFF
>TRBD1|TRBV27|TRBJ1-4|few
TGTGCCAGCAGTTTAATCACAGGGGGCAATGAAAAACTGTTTTTT
CASSLITGGNEKLFF